The present T cell receptor beta chain was sequenced within a study of tumor-infiltrating lymphocytes in primary liver carcinoma. Study conclusions and caveats: Tumors reached a significantly greater top-250-clone fraction than blood did (p = 0.039).

Co-extraction of RNA and DNA was performed on 20-30 mg of unsorted bulk tissue. Whichever tumor sample was examined, it had over 75% viable tumor cells. TCR beta cDNA was made from 450 to 550 ng total RNA with a constant-region primer. Three nested multiplex PCR rounds, a slightly modified ARM-PCR method, built the TCR beta libraries. The study ran its first two PCR rounds for roughly 11 cycles each, using TRBV1-TRBV30 forward primers and a C-beta reverse primer. In TCRdb, the multiplex PCR reads were re-called with MiXCR into one record per CDR3 protein. The sample carries fewer than 70,000 distinct CDR3 sequences, around 64% recorded once. This clonotype occurred many times. Its antigen is as yet unknown. Germline CDR1 SEHNR, CDR2 FQNEAQ (reference sequence). This CDR3 comprises 13 residues. The ends were cut back, 2 bases at V and 1 base at J, with 5 bases in the middle.

The gene calls are TRBV7-9 and TRBJ1-1; D remains ambiguous. Sequencing input: liver tumor tissue from sampling region 2. As to subset: tumor region T2, inferior pole. This receptor was obtained from a man aged 35-49 years with primary liver carcinoma and hepatitis B virus infection. CDR3 sequence (DNA): TGTGCCAGCAGCTTATCCGCGAACACTGAAGCTTTCTTT. Amino acid sequence: CASSLSANTEAFF.